This TCR beta chain was captured by sequencing in a study of T cell repertoires in cytomegalovirus infection. Study overall: It can be stated that public TCR beta signatures indicated CMV infection as well as a matching HLA type.

This clonotype has only a few counts. There are 14 residues in the CDR3. Germline CDR1 and CDR2: SNHLY and FYNNEI. V was cut by 4 bases and J by 3 bases, with 10 bases left in between. TCRdb processed the reads anew with MiXCR; each CDR3 protein has one entry. The profile covers about 130,000 distinct CDR3 sequences, with approximately 9.2% appearing a single time and 10% taken by the ten largest. The clonotype originates from a human donor in good health (CMV status not recorded). Some clones in this sample may be carry-over from other donors' samples. The V gene is TRBV2, the J gene TRBJ1-5, with D unresolved. The material sequenced was PBMCs. The CDR3 nucleotides are TGTGCCAGCAGTGGTAGGGTGGACAATCAGCCCCAGCATTTT. This codes for CASSGRVDNQPQHF.